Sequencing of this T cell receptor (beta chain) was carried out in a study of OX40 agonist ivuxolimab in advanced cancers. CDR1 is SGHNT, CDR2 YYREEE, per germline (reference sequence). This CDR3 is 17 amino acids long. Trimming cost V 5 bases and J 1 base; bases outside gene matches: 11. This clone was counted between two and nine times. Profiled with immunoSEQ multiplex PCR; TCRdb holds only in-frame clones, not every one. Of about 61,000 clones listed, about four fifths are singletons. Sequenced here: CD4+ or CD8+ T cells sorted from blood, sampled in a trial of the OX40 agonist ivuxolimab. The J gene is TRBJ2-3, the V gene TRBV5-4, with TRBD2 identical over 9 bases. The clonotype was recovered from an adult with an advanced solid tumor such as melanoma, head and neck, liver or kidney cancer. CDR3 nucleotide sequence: TGTGCCAGCAGACGAGTACCAGCGGGAGGCCGCACAGATACGCAGTATTTT. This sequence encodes CASRRVPAGGRTDTQYF.